This record concerns one T cell receptor beta chain sequence. The antigen this receptor binds is unknown. No base qualities exist here, and no much larger clone lies one base off it. Patients with autoimmune disease history or receiving systemic immunosuppression were excluded from the trial. Peripheral blood for TCR sequencing was collected from all dose cohorts at baseline, on cycle 4 day 1, and on cycle 7 day 1. The samples were drawn from a first-in-human, open-label, multicenter phase I dose-escalation trial of ivuxolimab. Adults with locally advanced or metastatic melanoma, renal cell carcinoma, hepatocellular carcinoma or head and neck squamous cell carcinoma were enrolled in the trial. CD4+ and CD8+ T cells were sorted separately from peripheral blood before TCR sequencing. V is clipped by 4 bases and J by 9 bases, and the sequence between their germline boundaries is 19 bases long. The CDR3 measures 13 amino acids from cysteine to phenylalanine. Of all the DNA, just the CDR3 is kept, 39 bases in frame from base 1. The germline V gene encodes CDR1 GTSNPN and CDR2 SVGIG (reference sequence).

This record belongs to a study of OX40 agonist ivuxolimab in advanced cancers. Broadly, across the study: The costimulatory receptor OX40 (CD134) was targeted by ivuxolimab, a fully human IgG2 agonistic monoclonal antibody. Intravenous ivuxolimab was administered to patients every 2 weeks at six dose levels: 0.01, 0.1, 0.3, 1.5, 3 and 10 mg/kg. Of the approximately 54 patients in dose escalation, 19 had hepatocellular carcinoma, around 15 had melanoma, 9 had renal cell carcinoma and 9 had head and neck cancer. A male proportion of roughly 80% and a mean age of 60 years, ranging from 23 to 79, were recorded for the dose-escalation cohort. Patients were allowed to have had prior anti-PD-1, anti-PD-L1 or anti-CTLA-4 therapy, and around 40% of the dose-escalation patients had previously received checkpoint inhibitors. Three dose-escalation patients achieved partial responses, one with hepatocellular carcinoma and two with cutaneous melanoma. Peripheral TCRbeta sequencing aimed to test whether ivuxolimab altered TCR sequence diversity and caused clonal T-cell expansion. The paper describes the monotherapy dose-escalation part (N ≈ 52 patients) of the phase I trial of ivuxolimab. The study at large found these results: Low levels of normalized T-cell clonal expansion were also seen in some nonresponding patients. In the 0.1-3.0 mg/kg groups, partial responders had among the lowest normalized peripheral clonal expansion, particularly in CD8+ T cells. The antigen specificity of the clonally expanded peripheral T cells was not determined. After ivuxolimab, expanded clones were on average more numerous among CD8+ T cells than among CD4+ T cells. At doses of 0.1 to 3.0 mg/kg, clonal expansion of both CD4+ and CD8+ blood T cells was observed from baseline to week 6.

Genomic DNA was isolated from the sorted cells so that the TCRbeta CDR3 region could be sequenced. The immunoSEQ Assay was used for sequencing of TCRbeta CDR3 regions. Here the immuneACCESS table is served through TCRdb, limited to in-frame sequences with V and J called. Missing clones are a known gap in these copies; in checked studies unresolved V genes cover under half, and the rest lacks a known reason. This sample gives about 95,000 clones in total; roughly 90% of them show up just once. The top ten clones comprise 2.6% of the sample. The sequencing used CD4+ or CD8+ T cells sorted from blood, collected in a trial of the OX40 agonist ivuxolimab. This chain is built from TRBV30 and TRBJ2-7; D gene: possibly TRBD1, on 5 matching bases. This receptor was taken from an adult with an advanced solid tumor such as melanoma, head and neck, liver or kidney cancer. The CDR3 loop reads CAWNSLSGNGQYF. At the DNA level, the sequence is TGTGCCTGGAACAGTCTGTCAGGGAACGGGCAGTACTTC.